This T cell receptor beta chain was identified in a study of blood T cell repertoires in COVID-19. Study-wide context: Researchers got acute and convalescent COVID-19 samples from the United States, Italy and Spain. Sources were T cells, B-cell-depleted T cells, or PBMCs; the material itself was cDNA or gDNA.

Adults between about 18 and 95 years of age took part from approximately 24 US areas. The authors' processing: Nucleated cell number was recorded as an estimate derived from reference gene primer amplification. The data were produced by immunoSEQ multiplex PCR, yet TCRdb's version contains in-frame clones alone and is incomplete. V, J and clone size reflect that table, while D and trimming were determined from the DNA. The table lists approximately 150,000 clones, about nine tenths of them singletons, with approximately 4% in the top ten. The sample was PBMCs or T cells enriched from blood (not recorded which). This clonotype originated in a woman in her 40s who had been exposed to COVID-19.

This CDR3 reads CASSSDLQRATYGYTF. For the CDR3, the DNA is TGTGCCAGCAGTTCCGACCTTCAGAGGGCTACCTATGGCTACACCTTC. The chain links TRBV6-5 to TRBJ1-2, with D hard to call. Per the germline V gene, CDR1 is MNHEY and CDR2 is SVGAGI. V was pared by 4 bases and J by 4 bases, with 19 bases between. The CDR3 runs 16 residues.